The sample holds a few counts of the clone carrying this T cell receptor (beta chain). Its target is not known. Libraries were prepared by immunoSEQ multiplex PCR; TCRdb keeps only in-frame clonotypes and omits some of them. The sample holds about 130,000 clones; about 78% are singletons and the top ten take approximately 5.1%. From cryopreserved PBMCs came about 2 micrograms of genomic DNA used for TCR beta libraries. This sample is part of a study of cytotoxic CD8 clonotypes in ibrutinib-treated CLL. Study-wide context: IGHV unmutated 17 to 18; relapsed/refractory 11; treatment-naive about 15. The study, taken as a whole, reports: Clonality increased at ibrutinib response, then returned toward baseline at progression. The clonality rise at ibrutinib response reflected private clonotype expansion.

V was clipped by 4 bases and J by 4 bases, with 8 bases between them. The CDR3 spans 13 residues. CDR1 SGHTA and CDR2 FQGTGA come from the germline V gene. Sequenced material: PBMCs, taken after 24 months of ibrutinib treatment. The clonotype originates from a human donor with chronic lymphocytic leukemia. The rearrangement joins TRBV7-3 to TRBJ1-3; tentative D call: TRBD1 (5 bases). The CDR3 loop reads CASSSRQGNTIYF. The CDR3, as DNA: TGTGCCAGCAGCTCTCGACAGGGAAACACCATATATTTT.